The next 21 T cell receptor beta chains were all read from a single sample in a study of CD8 T cells in ankylosing spondylitis. TCRdb itself ran the 5' RACE reads through MiXCR, one entry per CDR3 protein. The table records 150,000 to 200,000 distinct CDR3 sequences, around a sixth of them present only once. Source material: blood, either unsorted or a sorted T cell fraction (not recorded which). The receptors derive from a male donor aged 10 to 30 with ankylosing spondylitis or in good health (not recorded which).

This clonotype was found many times. The rearrangement uses TRBV27 and TRBJ2-7; tentative D call: TRBD1 (6 bases). The V end lost 2 bases, the J end lost 6 bases, and 14 bases lay between the germline ends. The length of the CDR3 is 14 residues. Germline V CDR1 and CDR2: MNHEY, SMNVEV (reference sequence). CDR3 sequence reads: CASSLGGQGIEQYF. DNA of the CDR3: TGTGCCAGCAGTTTAGGGGGCCAGGGAATCGAGCAGTACTTC.

This clonotype occurred many times. This sequence joins TRBV7-8 and TRBJ1-6; 11 bases line up with TRBD1. J lost 9 bases, V lost 7 bases, and 5 bases had no gene match. Germline V CDR1 and CDR2: SGHVS, FQNEAQ. The CDR3 is made up of 14 amino acids. The CDR3 sequence is CASTGTGGGSPLHF. The CDR3 coding sequence is TGTGCCAGCACCGGGACAGGGGGAGGTTCACCCCTCCACTTT.

Many counts were recorded for this clonotype. This sequence joins TRBV9 and TRBJ2-7; 9 nucleotides agree with TRBD1. This CDR3 has 14 amino acids. The V and J ends lost 1 base and 7 bases, in that order; junction bases with no gene match: 6. The germline gives CDR1 SGDLS, CDR2 YYNGEE. Here the CDR3 DNA reads TGTGCCAGCAGCGTAAGGACAGGGGCGGGTGAGCAGTACTTC. Its protein is CASSVRTGAGEQYF.

This clonotype was counted ten times or more. For the CDR3, the DNA is TGCGCCAGCAGCCAGCACCTCCGGGACAGGGGCTACGAGCAGTACTTC. It codes for CASSQHLRDRGYEQYF. This chain links TRBV4-3 with TRBJ2-7; 10 bases are a match to TRBD1. The CDR3 has 16 residues. Unmatched junction bases numbered 8, after V lost 3 bases and J lost 3 bases. Germline lookup yields CDR1 LGHNA and CDR2 YSLEER.

The sample holds many counts of this clonotype. This chain uses TRBV15 with TRBJ2-7, with 8 bases identical to TRBD1. This CDR3 contains 13 residues. CDR1 is LNHNV and CDR2 is YYDKDF in the germline V gene (reference sequence). V shed 0 bases, J shed 5 bases, and the junction held 0 bases outside the gene matches. The CDR3 bases are TGTGCCACCAGCAGAGACAGGGGGCACGAGCAGTACTTC. This translates into CATSRDRGHEQYF. Full variable domain (outside the CDR3, taken from reference TRBV15 and TRBJ2-7): DAMVIQNPRYQVTQFGKPVTLSCSQTLNHNVMYWYQQKSSQAPKLLFHYYDKDFNNEADTPDNFQSRRPNTSFCFLDIRSPGLGDTAMYLCATSRDRGHEQYFGPGTRLTVT.

The sample holds many counts of this clonotype. The rearrangement joins TRBV5-1 to TRBJ2-3; 12 nucleotides line up with TRBD2. This CDR3 contains 17 residues. Trimming removed 4 bases from V and 6 bases from J; junction bases left unmatched: 12. CDR1 and CDR2 from the germline V gene are SGHRS and YFSETQ. In nucleotides, the CDR3 is TGCGCCAGCAGCCCATACAATCTAGCGGGAGGGATGGATACGCAGTATTTT. Amino acid sequence: CASSPYNLAGGMDTQYF.

The genes are TRBV10-3 and TRBJ2-7; D ambiguous. Germline CDR1 is ENHRY and CDR2 is SYGVKD. Trimming took off 4 bases at V and 0 bases at J, with 4 bases between the two ends. This CDR3 comprises 12 residues. CDR3 amino acids: CAISGSSYEQYV. The CDR3 DNA reads TGTGCCATCAGTGGTAGCTCCTACGAGCAGTACGTC.

This clonotype was counted at least ten times. This chain links TRBV12-3 or TRBV12-4 with TRBJ2-7; 11 bases are a match to TRBD1. V lost 6 bases, J lost 6 bases, and 7 bases stayed unmatched. This CDR3 region has 14 residues. CDR3 amino acids: CASRPGQGVSEQYF. DNA for the CDR3: TGTGCCAGCAGGCCGGGACAGGGGGTCTCCGAGCAGTACTTC.

This clonotype was counted many times. The J gene is TRBJ2-5, the V gene TRBV6-5; a weak D match, TRBD1 (6 bases). The CDR3 contains 15 residues. With 6 bases removed from V and 5 bases from J, the gap between germline ends came to 19 bases. Germline V gene lookup returns CDR1 MNHEY and CDR2 SVGAGI. CDR3 coding DNA: TGTGCCAGCAGCCCGACAGCAGGGGTCCGGGAGACCCAGTACTTC. It specifies CASSPTAGVRETQYF.

This clonotype was recorded many times. CDR3 loop: CASSGDRGLEAFF. CDR3 in DNA: TGCGCCAGCAGCGGGGACAGGGGCCTTGAAGCTTTCTTT. V and J are TRBV5-1 and TRBJ1-1; 10 bases fit TRBD1. This CDR3 spans 13 amino acids. Germline CDR1 is SGHRS and CDR2 is YFSETQ. Trimming removed 4 bases from V and 7 bases from J; junction bases left unmatched: 4. Full variable domain (missing parts from reference TRBV5-1 and TRBJ1-1): KAGVTQTPRYLIKTRGQQVTLSCSPISGHRSVSWYQQTPGQGLQFLFEYFSETQRNKGNFPGRFSGRQFSNSRSEMNVSTLELGDSALYLCASSGDRGLEAFFGQGTRLTVV.

This clonotype has a count of ten or more. The rearrangement links TRBV24-1 to TRBJ2-3; 14 bases are shared with TRBD2. CDR3 size: 18 residues. With V trimmed by 4 bases and J by 6 bases, 11 bases remained unmatched. In germline, CDR1 is KGHDR, CDR2 SFDVKD. The CDR3, as DNA: TGTGCCACCAGTGACCCACGGACTAGCGGGAGGAGGATGGATACGCAGTATTTT. This gives the protein CATSDPRTSGRRMDTQYF.

This clonotype was seen at least ten times. CDR3 protein: CASSLTGFTDTQYF. The DNA of the CDR3 is TGTGCCAGCAGCCTGACAGGGTTCACAGATACGCAGTATTTT. This chain joins TRBV7-9 and TRBJ2-3; TRBD1 matches at 7 bases. The junction had 4 bases not matched to a gene; V was cut back by 5 bases and J by 2 bases. The CDR3 runs to 14 residues. CDR1 is SEHNR, CDR2 FQNEAQ, per germline (reference sequence).

V usage is TRBV20-1 and J usage is TRBJ2-3, with TRBD2 as a possible D gene (6 bases). Deletions cut 1 base from V and 4 bases from J, with 12 bases between. The CDR3 has 14 amino acids. CDR1 DFQATT and CDR2 SNEGSKA come from the germline V gene (reference sequence). The chain's CDR3 is CSARVRDSSDTQYF. CDR3 nucleotides: TGCAGTGCTAGAGTAAGGGACTCATCAGATACGCAGTATTTT.

Ten or more counts support this clonotype. The chain recombines TRBV12-3 or TRBV12-4 with TRBJ2-2; maybe TRBD1 (6 bases). This CDR3 has 13 amino acids. V was pared by 8 bases and J by 6 bases, with 13 bases between. Written as DNA, the CDR3 is TGTGCCAGCGCCCCAAGGGGGTCCGGGGAGCTGTTTTTT. Translating it yields CASAPRGSGELFF.

There are many counts of this clonotype. This rearrangement joins TRBV7-9 to TRBJ2-1; possibly TRBD1 for D (5 bases). The CDR3 spans 17 residues. V lost 0 bases and J lost 4, with 16 bases in between. CDR1 and CDR2 (germline): SEHNR, FQNEAQ (reference sequence). The CDR3 region has the DNA TGTGCCAGCAGCTTAGCGGATAAGGGGTCACTGTACAATGAGCAGTTCTTC. Amino acids: CASSLADKGSLYNEQFF.

This clonotype was detected many times. The gene calls are TRBV12-3 or TRBV12-4 and TRBJ1-1; D unclear. V gave up 7 bases and J gave up 7 bases, with 22 bases separating them. The CDR3 is 15 residues long. The CDR3 DNA sequence: TGTGCCAGCACGCCGCTTCTGGCCCCCTCGGGTGAAGCTTTCTTT. Translated, it gives CASTPLLAPSGEAFF.

This clonotype was observed at least ten times. The chain uses TRBV2 and TRBJ1-2; D call uncertain. V dropped 3 bases and J dropped 8 bases, with 7 bases sitting between them. This CDR3 region has 11 residues. Germline V lookup: CDR1 SNHLY, CDR2 FYNNEI. DNA of the CDR3: TGTGCCAGCAGTGATTATTACGGCTACACCTTC. Translation gives CASSDYYGYTF. The variable domain in full, with the rest retrieved from reference TRBV2 and TRBJ1-2, is EPEVTQTPSHQVTQMGQEVILRCVPISNHLYFYWYRQILGQKVEFLVSFYNNEISEKSEIFDDQFSVERPDGSNFTLKIRSTKLEDSAMYFCASSDYYGYTFGSGTRLTVV.

This rearrangement joins TRBV9 to TRBJ2-1; no definite D call. Germline-derived CDR1 and CDR2 are SGDLS and YYNGEE. V lost 0 bases and J lost 5, with 12 bases in between. CDR3 length: 15 amino acids. CDR3 sequence reads: CASSVAARFHNEQFF. As DNA, the CDR3 is TGTGCCAGCAGCGTAGCTGCGAGGTTCCACAATGAGCAGTTCTTC.

This clonotype showed up many times. The chain recombines TRBV7-2 with TRBJ1-4, with D uncertain. Germline CDR1 and CDR2: SGHTA and FQGNSA. V shed 3 bases and J shed 8 bases, with 13 bases lying between them. The CDR3 loop spans 14 amino acids. DNA of the CDR3: TGTGCCAGCAGCTTGCGGGGTATAAGGGAAAAACTGTTTTTT. Amino acid sequence: CASSLRGIREKLFF.

The rearrangement joins TRBV4-3 to TRBJ1-4; D not certain. Per germline, CDR1 LGHNA and CDR2 YSLEER. The CDR3 is 12 amino acids. The V end lost 0 bases, the J end lost 14 bases, and 10 bases lay between the germline ends. The CDR3 region has the DNA TGCGCCAGCAGCCAAGATAGGCAGACTCTGTTTTTT. This sequence encodes CASSQDRQTLFF.

This clonotype was seen at least ten times. The chain is built from TRBV7-9 and TRBJ1-2; D not certain. Germline CDR1 is SEHNR and CDR2 is FQNEAQ (reference sequence). CDR3 length equals 13 residues. Trimming took 2 bases from V and 6 from J, leaving 10 bases between them. CDR3 sequence: CASSLSDNHGYTF. As DNA, the CDR3 is TGTGCCAGCAGCTTATCCGACAATCATGGCTACACCTTC.